These 7 T cell receptor beta chains originate from one sample sequenced in a study of blood T cells in healthy people across ages. A J-beta primer mix and a sample-barcoded 5' primer were used in a second PCR of about 6 to 12 cycles. MiXCR, applied by TCRdb to the 5' RACE reads, yields one record per CDR3 protein. The sample yields hundreds of thousands of distinct CDR3 sequences, roughly 21% seen once. Source material: blood. These receptors were obtained from a man in his 70s in good health.

This clonotype was counted only a few times. This chain uses TRBV4-1 with TRBJ2-3, with D perhaps TRBD1 or TRBD2 (5 bases each). The germline gives CDR1 MGHRA, CDR2 YSYEKL. The CDR3 extends over 16 amino acids. V shed 0 bases and J shed 9 bases, with 19 bases lying between them. The DNA of the CDR3 is TGCGCCAGCAGCCAAGATCTCACCGGGGCCCTGCGAACGCAGTATTTT. Residues: CASSQDLTGALRTQYF.

The chain recombines TRBV9 with TRBJ1-3, with D unresolved. This CDR3 region has 15 residues. Germline values: CDR1 SGDLS, CDR2 YYNGEE. Trimming stripped 3 bases from V and 0 bases from J, with 10 bases between. CDR3 amino acids: CASSEDVSSGNTIYF. CDR3 nucleotides: TGTGCCAGCAGCGAGGACGTAAGCTCTGGAAACACCATATATTTT.

The chain combines TRBV20-1 with TRBJ1-4, with a weak D call TRBD1 (5 bases). V lost 6 bases and J lost 8, with 19 bases in between. Germline loops: CDR1 DFQATT, CDR2 SNEGSKA (reference sequence). The CDR3 has 14 residues. The chain's CDR3 is CSAPLGRRKEKLFF. The CDR3 coding sequence is TGCAGTGCGCCGCTGGGACGCCGGAAGGAAAAACTGTTTTTT.

The rearrangement links TRBV10-2 to TRBJ1-2, with 9 bases aligning to TRBD1. V trimming: 9 bases; J trimming: 4 bases; junction bases outside the gene matches: 9. CDR3 size: 14 residues. Germline lookup yields CDR1 WSHSY and CDR2 SAAADI. The CDR3 DNA sequence: TGCGCCAGGAGGGCGACAGGGGGATCCTATGGCTACACCTTC. Encoded protein: CARRATGGSYGYTF.

The J gene is TRBJ2-1, the V gene TRBV20-1; D assignment may be TRBD1 or TRBD2 (5 bases each). The V gene lost 6 bases and the J gene lost 6 bases, with 12 bases spanning the gap. Germline CDR1 is DFQATT and CDR2 is SNEGSKA (reference sequence). This CDR3 is 12 amino acids long. The CDR3 nucleotides are TGCAGTGCCTGGGGGAGCGGCAATGAGCAGTTCTTC. It encodes CSAWGSGNEQFF.

This clonotype came up a few times. The junction shows a germline mismatch at one end, possibly a read error. The rearrangement joins TRBV29-1 to TRBJ2-1; TRBD2 is a possible D gene (5 bases). CDR1 is SQVTM and CDR2 is ANQGSEA in the germline V gene. The CDR3 consists of 12 residues. CDR3 sequence (DNA): TGCACCGTTGGAGGCCGGGGAAATGAGCAGTTCTTC. Protein sequence: CTVGGRGNEQFF.

This clonotype was observed a handful of times. One end of the junction is discordant with germline, which a read error may explain. This rearrangement joins TRBV20-1 to TRBJ1-4; TRBD1 is a possible D gene (6 bases). Germline V gene data show CDR1 as DFQATT and CDR2 as SNEGSKA (reference sequence). This CDR3 is built from 19 residues. For the CDR3, the DNA is TGCAGTGCTAGAGCCTTGGGCAGGGGCCTAATTGGCGGCAATGGAAAACTGTTTTTT. This sequence encodes CSARALGRGLIGGNGKLFF.